These 14 T cell receptor beta chains were sequenced from one sample in a study of monozygotic twins with inflammatory bowel disease. TCRdb processed the 5' RACE reads again and assigns one entry to each CDR3 protein, with no DNA. The table lists over 150,000 distinct CDR3 sequences, with under 3.5% in the top ten. The sequencing input was blood. These TCRs come from a human donor with ulcerative colitis or Crohn's disease, or a healthy co-twin of an affected twin (not recorded which).

The J gene is TRBJ2-3, the V gene TRBV11-3; with no DNA, the TCRdb D assignment of TRBD2 cannot be verified. Germline CDR1 reads SGHNT; CDR2 reads YENEEA. The CDR3 runs 13 residues. CDR3 amino acids: CASTSGSTDTQYF.

This sequence joins TRBV12-3 or TRBV12-4 and TRBJ2-1; TCRdb calls TRBD2, which cannot be checked without DNA. This CDR3 contains 13 residues. The CDR3 loop is CASSRAPGNEQFF.

The genes are TRBV5-6 and TRBJ1-1. Per the germline V gene, CDR1 is SGHDT and CDR2 is YYEEEE. The CDR3 totals 13 residues. This CDR3 is CASSLVGGGEAFF.

The chain combines TRBV24-1 with TRBJ2-3; the TRBD2 assignment by TCRdb is unverifiable without DNA. Germline CDR1 and CDR2: KGHDR and SFDVKD. The CDR3 spans 17 residues. CDR3 sequence: CATSDPPHGVAGDTQYF.

V usage is TRBV7-8 and J usage is TRBJ2-4; the D gene TCRdb calls, TRBD2, cannot be checked with no DNA. The CDR3 is made up of 16 amino acids. Germline loops: CDR1 SGHVS, CDR2 FQNEAQ. CDR3: CASSYTGEVAKNIQYF. The full variable domain, its missing parts supplied by reference TRBV7-8 and TRBJ2-4, is GAGVSQSPRYKVAKRGQDVALRCDPISGHVSLFWYQQALGQGPEFLTYFQNEAQLDKSGLPSDRFFAERPEGSVSTLKIQRTQQEDSAVYLCASSYTGEVAKNIQYFGAGTRLSVL.

V usage is TRBV29-1 and J usage is TRBJ2-5; checking the TCRdb D call of TRBD1 is not possible without DNA. CDR1 is SQVTM, CDR2 ANQGSEA, per germline. This CDR3 spans 13 amino acids. CDR3 amino acids: CSGTPGAQETQYF.

V is TRBV12-3 or TRBV12-4 and J is TRBJ2-3. The CDR3 runs 12 residues. CDR3 sequence reads: CASRSDTDTQYF.

V and J are TRBV29-1 and TRBJ1-2; as DNA is missing, the TRBD1 call by TCRdb cannot be tested. From germline, CDR1 is SQVTM and CDR2 ANQGSEA. CDR3 size: 13 residues. This CDR3 reads CSARTGTSYGYTF. Full variable domain (remainder filled in from reference TRBV29-1 and TRBJ1-2): SAVISQKPSRDICQRGTSLTIQCQVDSQVTMMFWYRQQPGQSLTLIATANQGSEATYESGFVIDKFPISRPNLTFSTLTVSNMSPEDSSIYLCSARTGTSYGYTFGSGTRLTVV.

The V call is TRBV20-1, the J call TRBJ1-1; TCRdb names TRBD1, which stays unverified in the absence of DNA. The CDR3 spans 12 residues. The germline V gene has CDR1 DFQATT and CDR2 SNEGSKA (reference sequence). The CDR3 loop is CSVPHLAVEAFF.

V gene TRBV5-1 combines with J gene TRBJ2-4; TCRdb gives TRBD2 as the D gene, but with no DNA this cannot be confirmed. The CDR3 is 13 residues long. The germline V gene encodes CDR1 SGHRS and CDR2 YFSETQ. CDR3 protein: CASSSDRAAIQYF.

This rearrangement joins TRBV5-6 to TRBJ1-5. The CDR3 totals 15 residues. Germline CDR1 and CDR2: SGHDT and YYEEEE. CDR3 loop: CASSLIGDSNQPQHF.

The chain links TRBV20-1 to TRBJ2-3. The CDR3 spans 12 residues. Germline loops: CDR1 DFQATT, CDR2 SNEGSKA (reference sequence). CDR3 sequence reads: CSAREGFRTQYF.

The chain links TRBV4-3 to TRBJ2-1; no DNA is available, so the TRBD2 call from TCRdb remains unchecked. Per germline, CDR1 LGHNA and CDR2 YSLEER. CDR3 size: 16 residues. The CDR3 sequence is CASSRSSGREGNEQFF.

J is TRBJ2-3 and V is TRBV5-4; TCRdb's D gene call, TRBD2, goes unchecked for lack of DNA. Germline loops: CDR1 SGHNT, CDR2 YYREEE (reference sequence). The CDR3 length is 15 residues. CDR3 in amino acids: CASSPKREITDTQYF.